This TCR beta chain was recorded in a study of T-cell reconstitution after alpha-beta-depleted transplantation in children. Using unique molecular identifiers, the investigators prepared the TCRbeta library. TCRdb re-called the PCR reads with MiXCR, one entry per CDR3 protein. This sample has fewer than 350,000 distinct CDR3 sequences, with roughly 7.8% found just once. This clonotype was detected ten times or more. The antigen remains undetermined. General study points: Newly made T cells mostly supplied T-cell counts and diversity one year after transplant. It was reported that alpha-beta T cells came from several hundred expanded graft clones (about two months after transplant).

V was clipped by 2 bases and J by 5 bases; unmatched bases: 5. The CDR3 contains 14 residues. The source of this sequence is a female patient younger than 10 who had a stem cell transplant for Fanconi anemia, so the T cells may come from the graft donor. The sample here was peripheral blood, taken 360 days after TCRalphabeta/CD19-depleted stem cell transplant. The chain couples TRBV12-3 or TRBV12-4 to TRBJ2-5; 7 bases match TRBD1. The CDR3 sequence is CASSLTGQEETQYF. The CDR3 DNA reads TGTGCCAGCAGTTTAACCGGACAGGAGGAGACCCAGTACTTC.